These T cell receptor beta chains were read from a single sample in a study of blood T cells in healthy people across ages. TCRdb fed the 5' RACE reads into MiXCR, producing one record per CDR3 protein. The data contain roughly 1,500,000 distinct CDR3 sequences, approximately 42% of them singletons. What was sequenced was blood. The source of these receptors is a young woman in good health. Both conserved end residues are trimmed from each CDR3. The order of the fields is clone size, V gene, CDR3 protein. The listing skips clone size in some rows; elsewhere it reads once, few, many or a size class.

NA | TRBV5-6 | ASGLDGASYEQF
few | TRBV5-1 | ASKLGGIDNSPLH
few | TRBV6-2/TRBV6-3 | ASSLGGELWSGANVLT
NA | TRBV20-1 | SARETSGRPLVSYNEQF
NA | TRBV11-2 | ASSRTAIATNEKLF
few | TRBV5-1 | ASSFPTEEQY
NA | TRBV30 | AWSLREKLF
NA | TRBV28 | ASSLSPDRPTPYGYT
NA | TRBV10-3 | AIRDINTGELF
few | TRBV12-3/TRBV12-4 | ASSLLRTGGTGSPLH
few | TRBV7-2 | ASSQSGTRNEQY
NA | TRBV18 | ASSPRATDGELF
NA | TRBV20-1 | SAEIAGIYEQY
few | TRBV4-1 | ASTSGTGGGMYEQY
NA | TRBV18 | ASRQGKGGFGYGYT
NA | TRBV2 | ASKPRGGNTQY
few | TRBV4-2 | ASSQDSGTASEQY
once | TRBV20-1 | SASFRGPQTQY
few | TRBV5-1 | ASSKDRGQDYGYT
NA | TRBV5-1 | ASSLARGLGSYEQF
NA | TRBV6-5 | ASSYVRRGQETQY
few | TRBV6-5 | ASSYSSEGLADYNEQF
NA | TRBV4-1 | ASSQGKWGEHYEQY
NA | TRBV29-1 | SVKDRGFADTQY
once | TRBV29-1 | SVEDPGQGAYT
NA | TRBV20-1 | SARYPGNTEAF
NA | TRBV5-1 | ASSLALSGLAVDTQY
few | TRBV6-5 | ASSNGRTLRTEAF
few | TRBV19 | ASRAVFTGANVLT
few | TRBV6-1 | ASSDHSRGWPGNQPQH
NA | TRBV29-1 | SVGSPRIAGYT
NA | TRBV7-8 | ASSQMSRGEQF
NA | TRBV6-5 | ASSYRRSGSLAEQY
NA | TRBV6-1 | ASSEWRDRGDSPLH
NA | TRBV5-1 | ASSVWEVQNTEAF
NA | TRBV6-6 | ASSYGRGQFNRPQH
few | TRBV20-1 | SPGPPSYNEQF
NA | TRBV3-1 | ASSTRLAPNEQY
NA | TRBV5-4 | ASTGRGIYGYT
NA | TRBV12-3/TRBV12-4 | ASSFSVRADTQY
NA | TRBV10-3 | AISQPAYQETQY
once | TRBV20-1 | SAKASSGNTIY
few | TRBV7-9 | ASSLKAETYNEQF
once | TRBV2 | ASSERGLNSNRPQH
NA | TRBV25-1 | AVRGGVLDTEQF
NA | TRBV5-1 | ASSRAGVLSYNEQF
few | TRBV4-2 | ASSGGGVASYEQY
few | TRBV6-1 | ASSEAPSPTGYYGYT
NA | TRBV2 | ASTRGAEQETQY
NA | TRBV20-1 | SGGGREVSYEQY
once | TRBV20-1 | SARAGQVNEQY